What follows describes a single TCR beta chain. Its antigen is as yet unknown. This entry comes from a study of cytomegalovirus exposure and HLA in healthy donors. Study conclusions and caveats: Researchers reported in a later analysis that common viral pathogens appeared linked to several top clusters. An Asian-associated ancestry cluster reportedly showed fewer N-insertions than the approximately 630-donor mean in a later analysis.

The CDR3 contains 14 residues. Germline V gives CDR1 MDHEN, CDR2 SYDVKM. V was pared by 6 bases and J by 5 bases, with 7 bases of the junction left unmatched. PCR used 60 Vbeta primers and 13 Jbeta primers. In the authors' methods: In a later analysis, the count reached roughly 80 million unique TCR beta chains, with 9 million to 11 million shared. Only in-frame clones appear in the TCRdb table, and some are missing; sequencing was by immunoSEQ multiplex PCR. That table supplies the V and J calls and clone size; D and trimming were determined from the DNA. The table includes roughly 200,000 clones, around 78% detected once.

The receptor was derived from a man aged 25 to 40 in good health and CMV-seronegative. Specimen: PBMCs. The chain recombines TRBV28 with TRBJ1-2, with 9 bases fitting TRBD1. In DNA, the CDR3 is TGTGCCAGCAGCGGAAGGGACAGGGCTTATGGCTACACCTTC. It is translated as CASSGRDRAYGYTF.